A selection of T cell receptor beta chains follows, all from one sample in a study of CD8+ T cells in alopecia areata. Sequenced by immunoSEQ multiplex PCR; TCRdb stores in-frame clones only, minus some. This table holds roughly 180,000 clones, 40% to 65% found once. Source: CD8+ T cells sorted from blood, taken at week 24, from a patient treated with tofacitinib. The receptors here all came from a human donor with alopecia areata. Each CDR3 is given with its conserved first and last residue. D genes are given only for firm matches. Clone size is not always given. Where it is, it says once, few, many or a class for expanded clones.

>NA|TRBJ2-7|TRBV5-6|NA
CASSHQTGYEQYF
TGTGCCAGCAGCCACCAGACGGGCTACGAGCAGTACTTC
>NA|TRBJ2-7|TRBV12-5|TRBD1
CASGRDRGRYEQYF
TGTGCTAGTGGTCGGGACAGGGGGAGGTACGAGCAGTACTTC
>NA|TRBJ2-1|TRBV14|NA
CASSQDHRGPSYNEQFF
TGTGCCAGCAGCCAAGATCACCGGGGACCCTCCTACAATGAGCAGTTCTTC
>NA|TRBJ2-4|TRBV11-2|NA
CASSFGAIQYF
TGTGCCAGCAGCTTCGGGGCCATTCAGTACTTC
>NA|TRBJ2-3|TRBV2|NA
CASSEGGPEDTQYF
TGTGCCAGCAGTGAGGGGGGGCCGGAAGATACGCAGTATTTT
>NA|TRBJ1-1|TRBV19|NA
CASSIGQGVPEAFF
TGTGCCAGTAGTATAGGGCAGGGCGTGCCTGAAGCTTTCTTT
>few|TRBJ2-5|TRBV7-2|NA
CASSLGTQYF
TGTGCCAGCAGCTTAGGGACCCAGTACTTC
>few|TRBJ1-2|TRBV30|TRBD1
CAWRAGTGDGYTF
TGTGCCTGGAGAGCGGGGACAGGGGACGGCTACACCTTC
>NA|TRBJ1-6|TRBV10-2|NA
CASMWDRNSPLHF
TGCGCCAGCATGTGGGACCGAAATTCACCCCTCCACTTT
>once|TRBJ1-5|TRBV6-6|NA
CASSYLRVDQPQHF
TGTGCCAGCAGTTACCTCAGGGTGGATCAGCCCCAGCATTTT
>NA|TRBJ1-1|TRBV4-2|NA
CASSQERGGEAFF
TGTGCCAGCAGCCAAGAGAGGGGCGGTGAAGCTTTCTTT
>NA|TRBJ1-6|TRBV19|NA
CASSTGPGNSPLHF
TGTGCCAGTTCGACGGGACCGGGTAATTCACCCCTCCACTTT
>few|TRBJ2-1|TRBV25-1|TRBD2
CASSGGSERFF
TGTGCCAGCAGTGGCGGGAGTGAGCGGTTCTTC
>few|TRBJ1-2|TRBV14|TRBD1
CASSQPGQSYGYTF
TGTGCCAGCAGCCAGCCGGGACAGAGCTATGGCTACACCTTC
>NA|TRBJ2-1|TRBV5-1|NA
CASSSTAVNEQFF
TGCGCCAGCAGTTCGACAGCCGTGAATGAGCAGTTCTTC
>NA|TRBJ2-7|TRBV13|NA
CASSPGTDYEQYF
TGTGCCAGCAGCCCGGGGACGGACTACGAGCAGTACTTC
>NA|TRBJ1-1|TRBV29-1|NA
CSAKTDMNTEAFF
TGCAGCGCAAAAACGGACATGAACACTGAAGCTTTCTTT
>few|TRBJ1-1|TRBV7-9|TRBD1
CASSLVGDRGEAFF
TGTGCCAGCAGCTTAGTCGGGGACAGGGGCGAAGCTTTCTTT
>few|TRBJ2-7|TRBV7-2|TRBD1
CASSPEGQGAYEQYF
TGTGCCAGCAGCCCAGAGGGACAGGGGGCCTACGAGCAGTACTTC
>once|TRBJ2-3|TRBV6-5|NA
CASEDLGTDTQYF
TGTGCCAGCGAGGACCTGGGCACAGATACGCAGTATTTT
>NA|TRBJ2-7|TRBV25-1|NA
CASSDSHQGNPYEQYF
TGTGCCAGCAGTGATTCGCATCAGGGGAATCCCTACGAGCAGTACTTC
>few|TRBJ2-5|TRBV5-6|TRBD2
CASSYLAAGWETQYF
TGTGCCAGCAGTTACCTAGCGGCGGGGTGGGAGACCCAGTACTTC